This T cell receptor (beta chain) stems from a study of cytomegalovirus exposure and HLA in healthy donors. General observations from the study: As a later analysis showed, a missense DCLRE1C variant was linked to trimming of TCR beta V- and J-genes. There were fewer than 200 TCR beta chains listed as cytomegalovirus-associated.

With 60 Vbeta and 13 Jbeta primers, the PCR was carried out. Sequencing was performed with immunoSEQ multiplex PCR; in TCRdb, only in-frame clones are kept and a portion is missing. Of some 81,000 clones listed, around 70% are singletons. The CDR3 is made up of 16 amino acids. Germline V lookup: CDR1 SGHRS, CDR2 YFSETQ. Between the trimmed V and J ends, which lost 6 bases and 2 bases, there was a span of 15 bases. Comments on this clone: What it recognizes is unknown.

The V call is TRBV5-1, the J call TRBJ2-6; no reliable D call. This receptor was obtained from a woman aged 40 to 50 in good health and CMV-seropositive. Material: PBMCs. The CDR3 sequence: CASTPMAATGANVLTF. For the CDR3, the DNA is TGCGCCAGCACCCCCATGGCGGCCACTGGGGCCAACGTCCTGACTTTC.